This TCR beta chain is from a study of CD8+ T cells in alopecia areata. This clone was recorded a few times. Alopecia areata patients gave lesional scalp punch biopsies and peripheral blood samples. Following extraction, RNA underwent reverse transcription to cDNA, which served as the sequencing template. Assay used: immunoSEQ multiplex PCR; TCRdb lists only in-frame clones, some missing. This table holds more than 95,000 clones, 41% found once. V lost 4 bases, J lost 9 bases, and 9 bases stayed unmatched. The germline V gene has CDR1 SGHTA and CDR2 FQGNSA. CDR3 length: 17 amino acids. The sequence came from a human donor with alopecia areata. Sample: CD4+ T cells sorted from blood. The chain links TRBV7-2 to TRBJ2-1, with TRBD2 matching over 16 bases. In nucleotides, the CDR3 is TGTGCCAGCAGCTCCGCCGGGACTAGCGGGAGGGCCAGTGAGCAGTTCTTC. Its translation is CASSSAGTSGRASEQFF.